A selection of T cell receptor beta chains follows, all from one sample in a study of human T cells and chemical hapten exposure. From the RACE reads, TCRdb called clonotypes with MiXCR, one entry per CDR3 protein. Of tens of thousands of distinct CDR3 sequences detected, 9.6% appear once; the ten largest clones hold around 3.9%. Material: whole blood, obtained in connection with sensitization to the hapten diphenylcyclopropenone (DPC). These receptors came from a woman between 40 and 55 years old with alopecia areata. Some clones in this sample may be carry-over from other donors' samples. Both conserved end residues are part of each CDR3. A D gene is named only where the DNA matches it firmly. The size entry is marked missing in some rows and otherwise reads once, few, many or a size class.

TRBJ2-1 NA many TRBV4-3 TGCGCCAGCAGCCAAGACTGGGGACTTCCCGGGATCTTC CASSQDWGLPGIF
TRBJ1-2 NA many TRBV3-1 TGTGCCAGCAGCCAAGTGACAGCCGATGGCTACACCTTC CASSQVTADGYTF
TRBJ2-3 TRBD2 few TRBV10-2 TGCGCCAGCAGTGATCCGACTAGCCCCATCAGCACAGATACGCAGTATTTT CASSDPTSPISTDTQYF
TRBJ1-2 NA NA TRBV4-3 TGCGCCAGCAGCCAAGGTGTTTCAGGGTATGGCTACACCTTC CASSQGVSGYGYTF
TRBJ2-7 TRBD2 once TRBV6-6 TGTGCCAGCAGGGGAGGGGATCAGATCTCCTACGAGCAGTACTTC CASRGGDQISYEQYF
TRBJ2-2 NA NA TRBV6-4 TGTGCCAGCAAAGACGGGGCGTCCACCGGGGAGCTGTTTTTT CASKDGASTGELFF
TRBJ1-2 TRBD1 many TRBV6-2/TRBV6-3 TGTGCCAGCAGTTCCCCGACAGGGTCGCGGGGCTACACCTTC CASSSPTGSRGYTF
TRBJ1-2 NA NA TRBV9 TGTGCCAGCAGCGCTTCGTACACTGACCTAAACTATGGCTACACCTTC CASSASYTDLNYGYTF
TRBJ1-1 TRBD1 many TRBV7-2 TGTGCCAGCAGCTCGAGGGACAGAATGAACACTGAAGCTTTCTTT CASSSRDRMNTEAFF
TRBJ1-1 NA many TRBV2 TGTGCCAGCAGTGAAGGCCGGGAAACTGAAGCTTTCTTT CASSEGRETEAFF
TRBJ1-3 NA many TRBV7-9 TGTGCCAGCGTATCTGGAAACACCATATATTTT CASVSGNTIYF
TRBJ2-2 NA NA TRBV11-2 TGTGCCAGCAGCTTAGATATTGGAGCTCCCGGGGAGCTGTTTTTT CASSLDIGAPGELFF
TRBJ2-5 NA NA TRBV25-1 TGTGCCAGCAGTGTGGGGAGTGAGACCCAGTACTTC CASSVGSETQYF
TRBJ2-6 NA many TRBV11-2 TGTGCCAGCAGCTTAAGCGACAGTCCGTTCTCTGGGGCCAACGTCCTGACTTTC CASSLSDSPFSGANVLTF
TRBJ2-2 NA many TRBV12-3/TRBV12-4 TGTGCCAGCAGTACCACAGGGAATTCAGGCACCGGGGAGCTGTTTTTT CASSTTGNSGTGELFF
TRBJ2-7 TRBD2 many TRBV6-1 TGTGCCAGCAGCCTGACCGGGACCGGGGCGGGGAGGGACTACGAGCAGTACTTC CASSLTGTGAGRDYEQYF
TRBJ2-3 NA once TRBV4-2 TGTGCCAGCAGCCAGGACCAGGACATTTCTAGCACAGATACGCAGTATTTT CASSQDQDISSTDTQYF
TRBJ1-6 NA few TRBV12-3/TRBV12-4 TGTGCCAGCAGCGCTCAGGGAGGTTCACCCCTCCACTTT CASSAQGGSPLHF
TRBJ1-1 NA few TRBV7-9 TGTGCCAGCAGCTTTGGTCCATACGAAGCTTTCTTT CASSFGPYEAFF
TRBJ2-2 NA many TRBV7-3 TGTGCCAGCAGCTTATTCTCCAACACCGGGGAGCTGTTTTTT CASSLFSNTGELFF
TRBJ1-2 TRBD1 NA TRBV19 TGTGCCAGTAGTACCGGACAGGGTTACGGCTACACCTTC CASSTGQGYGYTF
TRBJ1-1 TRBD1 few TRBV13 TGTGCCAGCAGAGACGACAGGGCAGCGAACACTGAAGCTTTCTTT CASRDDRAANTEAFF
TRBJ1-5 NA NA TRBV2 TGTGCCAGCAGCGCTCAATCAGGGAGCAATCAGCCCCAGCATTTT CASSAQSGSNQPQHF
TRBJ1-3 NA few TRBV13 TGTGCCAGCAGCCTAGGGCGGGGGGGCCGAAACACCATATATTTT CASSLGRGGRNTIYF
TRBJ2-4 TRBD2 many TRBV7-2 TGTGCCAGCAGCTTAGACCGTACTAGAGCTAGCGGGGGGGCCGGAGACATTCAGTACTTC CASSLDRTRASGGAGDIQYF
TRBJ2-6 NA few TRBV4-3 TGCGCCAGCAGCCAAGACGAATGGGCCTCTGGGGCCAACGTCCTGACTTTC CASSQDEWASGANVLTF
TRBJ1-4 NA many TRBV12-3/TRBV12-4 TGTGCCAGCAGTTACAGCTTATCCATTTTTTTT CASSYSLSIFF
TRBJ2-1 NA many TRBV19 TGTGCCAGTAGTACGCATAGGGTAATTGGGGACAATGAGCAGTTCTTC CASSTHRVIGDNEQFF
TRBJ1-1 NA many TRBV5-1 TGCGCCAGCAGCTACCAGGGTGAGCTCACTGAAGCTTTCTTT CASSYQGELTEAFF
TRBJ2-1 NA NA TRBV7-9 TGTGCCAGCAGCTTAACAGGGGGGGCCATCTACAATGAGCAGTTCTTC CASSLTGGAIYNEQFF
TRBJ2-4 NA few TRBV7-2 TGTGCCAGCACCGTCCTCCACGGGAGCGGTTCAAACATTCAGTACTTC CASTVLHGSGSNIQYF
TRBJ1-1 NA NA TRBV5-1 TGCGCCAGCAGTAGGGGCTTGGGCACTGAAGCTATCTTT CASSRGLGTEAIF
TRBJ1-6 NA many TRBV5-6 TGTGCCAGCAGCTCCCTTGCTTCACCCCTCCACTTT CASSSLASPLHF
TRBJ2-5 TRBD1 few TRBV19 TGTGCCAGCGGACAGGGGGGAGGAGAGACCCAGTACTTC CASGQGGGETQYF
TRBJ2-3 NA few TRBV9 TGTGCCAGCAGCGTGGGGGAGGTACTAGCTTCAGATACGCAGTATTTT CASSVGEVLASDTQYF
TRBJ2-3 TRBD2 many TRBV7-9 TGTGCCAGCAGCTTAGTGGGCGCGGGGGGGCAAGATACGCAGTATTTT CASSLVGAGGQDTQYF
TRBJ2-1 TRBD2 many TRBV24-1 TGTGCCACCAGTCCAAATAGCGGGGGCCCCTCCTACAATGAGCAGTTCTTC CATSPNSGGPSYNEQFF
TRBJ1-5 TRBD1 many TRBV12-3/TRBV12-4 TGTGCCAGCAGAACGACAGGGTATGGGCCCCAGCATTTT CASRTTGYGPQHF
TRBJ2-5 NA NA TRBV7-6 TGTGCCGGCAGCCGCGGGGTTCAAGAGACCCAGTACTTC CAGSRGVQETQYF
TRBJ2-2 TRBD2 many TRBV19 TGTGCCACCCGGAAGGGGACTAGCGGGGGGGCTGGCGGGGAGCTGTTTTTT CATRKGTSGGAGGELFF
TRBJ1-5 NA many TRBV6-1 TGTGCCAGTGTATACGACTTCAGGATGCTTAGCAATCAGCCCCAGCATTTT CASVYDFRMLSNQPQHF
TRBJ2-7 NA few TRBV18 TGTGCCAGCTCACGGACAGAACTCTACGAGCAGTACTTC CASSRTELYEQYF
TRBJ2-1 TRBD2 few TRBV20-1 TGCAGTGCTGACTTCGAGACGCGCGGGGGGGCCACTGAGCAGTTCTTC CSADFETRGGATEQFF
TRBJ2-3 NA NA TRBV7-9 TGTGCCAGCGGGGGGACAGATACGCAGTATTTT CASGGTDTQYF
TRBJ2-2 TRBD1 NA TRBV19 TGTGCCAGTTCCGGGACAGGGGCCGGGGAGCTGTTTTTT CASSGTGAGELFF
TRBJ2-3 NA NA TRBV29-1 TGCAGCGTTGTACAGGGCCCAGATACGCAGTATTTT CSVVQGPDTQYF
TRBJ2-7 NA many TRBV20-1 TGCAGTGCCCTTAACCCGGGTGAGCAGTACTTC CSALNPGEQYF
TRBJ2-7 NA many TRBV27 TGTGCCAGCAGTTTAATGGGGAGATCCTACGAGCAGTACTTC CASSLMGRSYEQYF
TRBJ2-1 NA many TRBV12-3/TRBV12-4 TGTGCCAGCAGTTTAGGACGCAGGGTTGAATTCTCCTACAATGAGCAGTTCTTC CASSLGRRVEFSYNEQFF
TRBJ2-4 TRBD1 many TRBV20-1 TGCAGTGCTAGGGGACAGGGGGCCTTCCCGGATGACAAAAACATTCAGTACTTC CSARGQGAFPDDKNIQYF
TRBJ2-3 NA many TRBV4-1 TGCGCCAGCAGCCAAGAGACGACTCAGCGCCATACGCAGTATTTT CASSQETTQRHTQYF